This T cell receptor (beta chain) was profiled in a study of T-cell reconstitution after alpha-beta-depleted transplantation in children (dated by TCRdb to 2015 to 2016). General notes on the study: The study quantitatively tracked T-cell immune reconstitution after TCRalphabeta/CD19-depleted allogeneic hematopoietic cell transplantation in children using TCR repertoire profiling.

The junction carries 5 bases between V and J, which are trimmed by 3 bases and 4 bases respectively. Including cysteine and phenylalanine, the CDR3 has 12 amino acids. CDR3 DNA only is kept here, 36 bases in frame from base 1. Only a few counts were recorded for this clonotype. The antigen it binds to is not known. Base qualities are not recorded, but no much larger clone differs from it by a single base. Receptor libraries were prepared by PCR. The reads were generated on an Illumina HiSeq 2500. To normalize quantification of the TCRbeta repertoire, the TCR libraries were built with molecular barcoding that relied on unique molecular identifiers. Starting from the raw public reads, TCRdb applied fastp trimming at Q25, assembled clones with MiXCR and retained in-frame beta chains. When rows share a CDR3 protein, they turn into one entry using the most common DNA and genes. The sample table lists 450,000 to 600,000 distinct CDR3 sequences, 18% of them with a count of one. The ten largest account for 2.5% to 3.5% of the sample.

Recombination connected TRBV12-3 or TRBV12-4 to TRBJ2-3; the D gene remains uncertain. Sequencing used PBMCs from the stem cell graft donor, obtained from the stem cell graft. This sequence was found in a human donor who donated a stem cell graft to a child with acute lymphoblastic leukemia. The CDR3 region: CASSFHPDTQYF. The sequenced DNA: TGTGCCAGCAGTTTTCACCCAGATACGCAGTATTTT.